One and the same sample provided the 6 T cell receptor beta chains below, sequenced in a study of regulatory T cells in long-lasting Graves disease. Time point meaning: persistent/refractory GD, antithyroid drugs over 5 years with positive TRAb. The authors made the TCR library using RNA they extracted from PBMCs. Investigators prepared the TCR beta libraries by applying iRepertoire HTBI primers and Arm-PCR of CDR3 regions. TCRdb analysed the multiplex PCR reads with MiXCR anew, one entry per CDR3 protein. The table records almost 350,000 distinct CDR3 sequences, 15% to 20% of them present only once. The sample was peripheral blood mononuclear cells (PBMCs), taken when the disease was refractory, from a patient treated with antithyroid drugs. The source is a female donor with Graves disease.

The chain couples TRBV7-9 to TRBJ2-6; possible D gene TRBD1, 6 bases. CDR3 length: 20 residues. Germline assignment: CDR1 SEHNR and CDR2 FQNEAQ (reference sequence). V lost 1 base and J lost 0, with 19 bases in between. The CDR3 sequence: CASSLEFLSGQSSGANVLTF. CDR3 nucleotide sequence: TGTGCCAGCAGCTTAGAGTTCTTATCAGGACAGAGCTCTGGGGCCAACGTCCTGACTTTC.

This clonotype appeared once. CDR3 sequence reads: CASSQEAGQGNQPQHF. CDR3 nucleotide sequence: TGCGCCAGCAGCCAAGAGGCGGGACAGGGGAATCAGCCCCAGCATTTT. The rearrangement links TRBV4-3 to TRBJ1-5, with TRBD1 identical over 10 bases. Germline lookup yields CDR1 LGHNA and CDR2 YSLEER. The CDR3 has 16 residues. With 0 bases clipped from V and 4 bases from J, the junction kept 3 bases outside the gene matches.

This clonotype has at least ten counts. V usage is TRBV6-1 and J usage is TRBJ2-5; 9 bases line up with TRBD1. Germline CDR1 reads MNHNS; CDR2 reads SASEGT. V shed 2 bases, J shed 2 bases, and the junction held 3 bases outside the gene matches. The CDR3 is made up of 15 amino acids. CDR3 region: CASSERGQGQETQYF. CDR3 sequence (DNA): TGTGCCAGCAGTGAAAGAGGACAGGGGCAAGAGACCCAGTACTTC.

A word on this clonotype: One end of the junction varies from germline; a read error may be responsible. The chain uses TRBV30 and TRBJ2-7; D is perhaps TRBD2 (6 bases). The V gene's germline CDR1 is GTSNPN and CDR2 SVGIG (reference sequence). The CDR3 contains 12 residues. CDR3 in DNA: TGTGTCTGGATCCCACGGGGTGGAGGGGCGTACTTC. It translates to CVWIPRGGGAYF.

The table lists this clonotype with many counts. V usage is TRBV11-2 and J usage is TRBJ1-1; D gene unclear. With 7 bases removed from V and 2 bases from J, the gap between germline ends came to 20 bases. CDR3 length: 16 amino acids. The V gene's germline CDR1 is SGHAT and CDR2 FQNNGV. Written as DNA, the CDR3 is TGTGCCAGCATACCCAACGTCGGTATCCTAAACACTGAAGCTTTCTTT. Its translation: CASIPNVGILNTEAFF.

The chain joins TRBV10-2 to TRBJ1-5; 9 positions agree with TRBD1. This CDR3 spans 14 amino acids. Germline V gives CDR1 WSHSY, CDR2 SAAADI. Trimming took 3 bases from V and 7 from J; bases not matched to a gene: 4. The CDR3 region has the DNA TGCGCCAGCAGTGAAACAGGGGGCCGACAGCCCCAGCATTTT. Protein sequence: CASSETGGRQPQHF.